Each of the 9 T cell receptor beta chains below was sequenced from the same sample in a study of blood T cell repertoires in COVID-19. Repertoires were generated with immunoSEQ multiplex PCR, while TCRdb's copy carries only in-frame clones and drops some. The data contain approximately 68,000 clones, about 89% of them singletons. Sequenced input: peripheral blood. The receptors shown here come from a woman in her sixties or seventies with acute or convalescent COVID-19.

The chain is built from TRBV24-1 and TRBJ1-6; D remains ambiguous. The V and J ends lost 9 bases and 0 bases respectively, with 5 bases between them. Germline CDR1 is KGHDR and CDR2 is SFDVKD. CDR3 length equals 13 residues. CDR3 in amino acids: CATASSYNSPLHF. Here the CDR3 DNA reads TGTGCCACCGCTAGCTCCTATAATTCACCCCTCCACTTT.

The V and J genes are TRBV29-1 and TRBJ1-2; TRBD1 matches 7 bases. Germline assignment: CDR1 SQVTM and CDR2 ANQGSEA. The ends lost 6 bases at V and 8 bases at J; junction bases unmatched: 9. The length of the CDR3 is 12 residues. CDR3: CSVRRQGEGYTF. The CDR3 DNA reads TGCAGCGTCCGAAGACAGGGAGAAGGCTACACCTTC. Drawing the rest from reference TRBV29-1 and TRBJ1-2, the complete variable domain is SAVISQKPSRDICQRGTSLTIQCQVDSQVTMMFWYRQQPGQSLTLIATANQGSEATYESGFVIDKFPISRPNLTFSTLTVSNMSPEDSSIYLCSVRRQGEGYTFGSGTRLTVV.

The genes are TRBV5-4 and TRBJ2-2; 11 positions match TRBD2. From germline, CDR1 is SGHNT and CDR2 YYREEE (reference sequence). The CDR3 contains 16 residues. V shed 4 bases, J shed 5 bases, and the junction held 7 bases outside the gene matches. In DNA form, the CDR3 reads TGTGCCAGCAGCATGGGGACTAGCGGTCGAACCGGGGAGCTGTTTTTT. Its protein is CASSMGTSGRTGELFF.

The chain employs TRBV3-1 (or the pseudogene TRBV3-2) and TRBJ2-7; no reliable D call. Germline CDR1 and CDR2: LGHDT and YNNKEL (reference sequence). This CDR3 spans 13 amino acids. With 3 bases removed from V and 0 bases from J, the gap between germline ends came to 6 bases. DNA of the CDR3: TGTGCCAGCAGCCATCCGAGCTCCTACGAGCAGTACTTC. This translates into CASSHPSSYEQYF.

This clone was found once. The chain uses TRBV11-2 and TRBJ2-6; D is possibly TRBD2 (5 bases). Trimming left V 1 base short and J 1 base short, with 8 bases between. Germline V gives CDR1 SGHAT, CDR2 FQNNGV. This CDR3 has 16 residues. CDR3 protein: CASSLVRGSGANVLTF. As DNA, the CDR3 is TGTGCCAGCAGCTTAGTAAGAGGGTCTGGGGCCAACGTCCTGACTTTC.

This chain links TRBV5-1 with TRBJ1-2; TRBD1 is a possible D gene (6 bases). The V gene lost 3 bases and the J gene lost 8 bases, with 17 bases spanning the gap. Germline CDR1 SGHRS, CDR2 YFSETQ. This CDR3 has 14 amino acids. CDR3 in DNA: TGCGCCAGCAGCTCCGATGGACAGCCCATAGGCTACACCTTC. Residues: CASSSDGQPIGYTF.

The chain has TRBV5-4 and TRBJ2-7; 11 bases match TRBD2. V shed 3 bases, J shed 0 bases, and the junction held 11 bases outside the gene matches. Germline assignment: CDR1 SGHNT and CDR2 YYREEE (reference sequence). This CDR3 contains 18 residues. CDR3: CASSSSLAGGISSYEQYF. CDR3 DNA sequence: TGTGCCAGCAGCTCGTCGCTAGCGGGGGGCATAAGCTCCTACGAGCAGTACTTC.

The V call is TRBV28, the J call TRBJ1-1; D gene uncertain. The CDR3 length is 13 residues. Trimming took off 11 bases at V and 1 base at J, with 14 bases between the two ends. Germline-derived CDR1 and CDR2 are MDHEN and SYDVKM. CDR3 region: CALMRTQNTEAFF. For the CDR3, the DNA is TGTGCCCTCATGCGTACCCAGAACACTGAAGCTTTCTTT.

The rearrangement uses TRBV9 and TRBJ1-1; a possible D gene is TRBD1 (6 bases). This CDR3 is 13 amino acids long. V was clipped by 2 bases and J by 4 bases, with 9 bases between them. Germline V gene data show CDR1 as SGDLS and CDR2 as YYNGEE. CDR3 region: CASSVQGPTEAFF. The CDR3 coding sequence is TGTGCCAGCAGCGTGCAGGGGCCCACTGAAGCTTTCTTT.